This entry concerns a single T cell receptor beta chain. This sample is drawn from a study of blood T cell repertoires in COVID-19. Across the study: Acute and convalescent COVID-19 specimens originated in the United States, Italy and Spain. T cells, B-cell-depleted T cells, or PBMCs provided the cDNA or gDNA that served as material.

The trim removed 4 bases at V and 8 bases at J, leaving 13 bases unmatched. The length of the CDR3 is 15 residues. CDR1 is LGHDT and CDR2 is YNNKEL in the germline V gene (reference sequence). As originally analysed: Estimates of nucleated cell counts were drawn from the amplification of reference gene primers. The data were produced by immunoSEQ multiplex PCR, yet TCRdb's version contains in-frame clones alone and is incomplete. V, J and clone size are taken as reported in that table, and D and trimming were inferred from the DNA itself. The top ten clones hold approximately 4.6% of a sample with 150,000 to 200,000 clones, 85% to 95% of them seen once.

The clonotype comes from a woman in her forties or fifties with acute or convalescent COVID-19. The chain couples TRBV3-1 (or the pseudogene TRBV3-2) to TRBJ1-2; 7 bases are a match to TRBD1. The sequencing sample was made of peripheral blood. CDR3 sequence (DNA): TGTGCCAGCAGCCCTGGGGCTCAGGGGGTGGGCGGCTACACCTTC. This sequence encodes CASSPGAQGVGGYTF.